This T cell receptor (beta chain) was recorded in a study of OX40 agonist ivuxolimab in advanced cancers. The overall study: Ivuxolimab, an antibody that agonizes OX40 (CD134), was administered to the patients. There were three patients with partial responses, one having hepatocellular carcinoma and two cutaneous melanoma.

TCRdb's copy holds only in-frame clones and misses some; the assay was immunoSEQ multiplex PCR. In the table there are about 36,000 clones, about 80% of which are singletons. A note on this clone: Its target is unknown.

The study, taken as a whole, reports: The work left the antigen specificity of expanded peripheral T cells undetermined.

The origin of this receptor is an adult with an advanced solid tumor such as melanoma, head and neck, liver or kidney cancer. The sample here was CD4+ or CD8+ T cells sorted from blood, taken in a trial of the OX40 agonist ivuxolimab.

The CDR3 region has the DNA TGTGCCAGCAGCCTTTACGACAGTATAGCTAACTATGGCTACACCTTC. This sequence encodes CASSLYDSIANYGYTF. This chain connects TRBV13 to TRBJ1-2; tentatively, D is TRBD1 (5 bases). This CDR3 comprises 16 residues. Trimming stripped 5 bases from V and 0 bases from J, with 16 bases between. CDR1 is PRHDT, CDR2 FYEKMQ, per germline (reference sequence).